These 20 T cell receptor beta chains share one sample of origin, sequenced in a study of blood T cell repertoires in COVID-19 (dated by TCRdb to the early 2020s). Library creation used the immunoSEQ multiplex PCR assay. TCRdb re-hosts the immuneACCESS table, in-frame sequences only. Its copies lack some clones; in the studies checked, an unresolved V gene accounts for under half of them, and the cause for the rest is not known. A total of under 300,000 clones appear in this sample, around 80% of them only once. In total, the top ten clones hold roughly 4.2% of the sample. Sequencing was carried out using peripheral blood. The receptors were gathered from a woman in her forties with active or convalescent COVID-19.

The chain recombines TRBV6-4 with TRBJ2-3; TRBD2 aligns across 14 bases. CDR1 and CDR2 (germline): MRHNA, SNTAGT. The CDR3 covers 15 residues. The J segment lost 4 bases and the V segment lost 6 bases, leaving 3 bases of the junction unmatched. The CDR3: CASRATSGGADTQYF. CDR3 bases: TGTGCCAGCAGAGCGACTAGCGGGGGGGCAGATACGCAGTATTTT.

The V gene is TRBV7-9, the J gene TRBJ2-3, with 14 bases identical to TRBD2. The CDR3 extends over 17 amino acids. V lost 1 base, J lost 3 bases, and 3 bases stayed unmatched. Germline CDR1 is SEHNR and CDR2 is FQNEAQ (reference sequence). The CDR3 loop is CASSLGTSGGPTDTQYF. CDR3 coding DNA: TGTGCCAGCAGCTTAGGGACTAGCGGGGGGCCTACAGATACGCAGTATTTT.

This rearrangement joins TRBV5-4 to TRBJ2-5; TRBD1 aligns across 7 bases. The CDR3 is made up of 14 amino acids. J gave up 2 bases and V 0 bases, and 1 base lay outside the gene matches. Germline V gene data show CDR1 as SGHNT and CDR2 as YYREEE (reference sequence). In DNA, the CDR3 is TGTGCCAGCAGCTTGGAGACAGGGCAAGAGACCCAGTACTTC. This encodes CASSLETGQETQYF.

The rearrangement links TRBV5-6 to TRBJ2-7; TRBD1 might be the D (6 bases). With 2 bases removed from V and 4 bases from J, the gap between germline ends came to 13 bases. The CDR3 loop spans 14 amino acids. Per germline, CDR1 SGHDT and CDR2 YYEEEE. CDR3 in amino acids: CASSFEGVGYEQYF. The CDR3 coding sequence is TGTGCCAGCAGCTTTGAGGGGGTAGGGTACGAGCAGTACTTC.

J is TRBJ1-2 and V is TRBV3-1 (or the pseudogene TRBV3-2), with no clear D. The length of the CDR3 is 12 residues. Germline V CDR1 and CDR2: LGHDT, YNNKEL (reference sequence). The V gene lost 4 bases and the J gene lost 6 bases, with 9 bases spanning the gap. Here the CDR3 reads CASSLPSHGYTF. CDR3 coding DNA: TGTGCCAGCAGCCTCCCATCCCATGGCTACACCTTC.

V and J are TRBV9 and TRBJ1-1; 7 nucleotides match TRBD1. Germline V gene lookup returns CDR1 SGDLS and CDR2 YYNGEE. The CDR3 is made up of 15 amino acids. The V gene end was trimmed by 3 bases and the J gene end by 5 bases; junction bases not matched to a gene: 10. CDR3 sequence: CASSGRTGRGTEAFF. Written as DNA, the CDR3 is TGTGCCAGCAGCGGTCGGACAGGAAGGGGGACTGAAGCTTTCTTT.

The chain combines TRBV11-2 with TRBJ2-7; 7 bases are shared with TRBD1. CDR3 length equals 11 residues. From germline, CDR1 is SGHAT and CDR2 FQNNGV. Unmatched junction bases numbered 0, after V lost 8 bases and J lost 2 bases. As DNA, the CDR3 is TGTGCCAGCCAGGGGGCCTACGAGCAGTACGTC. Translated, it gives CASQGAYEQYV.

The V gene is TRBV9, the J gene TRBJ1-1, with TRBD1 matching over 11 bases. J was trimmed by 1 base and V by 4 bases; bases with no gene match: 9. CDR1 SGDLS and CDR2 YYNGEE come from the germline V gene. This CDR3 comprises 17 residues. CDR3 sequence (DNA): TGTGCCAGCAGCTCTCGGACAGGGGGCAGCGCGAACACTGAAGCTTTCTTT. Translated, it gives CASSSRTGGSANTEAFF.

The CDR3: CASSRDWNTEAFF. As DNA, the CDR3 is TGTGCCAGCTCCCGGGACTGGAACACTGAAGCTTTCTTT. This sequence joins TRBV18 and TRBJ1-1; weak D call: TRBD1 (5 bases). CDR3 length equals 13 residues. The ends were cut back, 6 bases at V and 1 base at J, with 9 bases in the middle. Germline V lookup: CDR1 KGHSH, CDR2 LQKENI.

This chain joins TRBV10-3 and TRBJ1-1; TRBD1 agrees at 10 bases. The CDR3 covers 15 residues. Germline V CDR1 and CDR2: ENHRY, SYGVKD. The trim removed 4 bases at V and 0 bases at J, leaving 2 bases unmatched. CDR3 DNA sequence: TGTGCCATCAGTGGGGGACAGGGGATGAACACTGAAGCTTTCTTT. Translated: CAISGGQGMNTEAFF.

J is TRBJ1-1 and V is TRBV6-5; no clear D gene. The germline gives CDR1 MNHEY, CDR2 SVGAGI. The CDR3 is 13 residues long. V was trimmed by 6 bases and J by 1 base, leaving 9 bases between them. CDR3 sequence reads: CASRRAPNTEAFF. CDR3 coding DNA: TGTGCCAGCAGGAGGGCCCCGAACACTGAAGCTTTCTTT.

This chain uses TRBV30 with TRBJ1-6; 8 bases line up with TRBD1. This CDR3 comprises 15 residues. Germline V CDR1 and CDR2: GTSNPN, SVGIG (reference sequence). Losses at the gene ends were 3 bases for V and 6 bases for J; bases not matched to a gene: 7. CDR3 sequence reads: CAWRVQGARNSPLHF. The CDR3 region has the DNA TGTGCCTGGAGGGTCCAGGGGGCGCGTAATTCACCCCTCCACTTT.

V gene TRBV2 combines with J gene TRBJ1-2; 8 bases are a match to TRBD1. This CDR3 is 13 amino acids long. Trimming at V came to 6 bases and at J to 8 bases, leaving 8 bases not matched to a gene. CDR1 and CDR2 from the germline V gene are SNHLY and FYNNEI. This CDR3 reads CASREDRDGGYTF. The CDR3 nucleotides read TGTGCCAGCAGGGAGGACAGGGACGGAGGCTACACCTTC.

The genes are TRBV5-1 and TRBJ1-1, with a weak D call TRBD1 (6 bases). Trimming cost V 7 bases and J 1 base, with 8 bases left between them. This CDR3 has 12 amino acids. The germline gives CDR1 SGHRS, CDR2 YFSETQ. The CDR3 nucleotides read TGCGCCAGCCGGGGACAGAACACTGAAGCTTTCTTT. Its translation: CASRGQNTEAFF.

This chain joins TRBV7-9 and TRBJ2-2; possible D gene TRBD2, 5 bases. CDR3 length: 17 amino acids. The germline V gene has CDR1 SEHNR and CDR2 FQNEAQ (reference sequence). Trimming removed 1 base at V and 0 bases at J, with 12 bases between. The CDR3 spells CASSLGGLGANTGELFF. The CDR3 DNA sequence: TGTGCCAGCAGCTTAGGCGGGCTGGGTGCGAACACCGGGGAGCTGTTTTTT.

The chain carries TRBV28 and TRBJ1-6, with D maybe TRBD1 (6 bases). Deletions cut 5 bases from V and 8 bases from J, with 10 bases between. Germline V lookup: CDR1 MDHEN, CDR2 SYDVKM. This CDR3 is built from 13 residues. The CDR3 DNA follows: TGTGCCAGCAGTCCCCGACAGGATTCACCCCTCCACTTT. It yields the protein CASSPRQDSPLHF. The complete variable domain, with remaining parts taken from reference TRBV28 and TRBJ1-6, reads DVKVTQSSRYLVKRTGEKVFLECVQDMDHENMFWYRQDPGLGLRLIYFSYDVKMKEKGDIPEGYSVSREKKERFSLILESASTNQTSMYLCASSPRQDSPLHFGNGTRLTVT.

The chain employs TRBV19 and TRBJ1-1; D not resolved. This CDR3 region has 16 residues. Trimming took 5 bases from V and 3 from J, leaving 19 bases between them. CDR1 is LNHDA and CDR2 is SQIVND in the germline V gene (reference sequence). Here the CDR3 reads CASSPTLGGLDTEAFF. DNA for the CDR3: TGTGCCAGTAGTCCTACTCTGGGCGGGTTGGACACTGAAGCTTTCTTT.

This chain joins TRBV28 and TRBJ1-6; the D gene is possibly TRBD1 (6 bases). V gave up 5 bases and J gave up 7 bases, with 15 bases separating them. The CDR3 extends over 15 amino acids. The germline gives CDR1 MDHEN, CDR2 SYDVKM. In DNA, the CDR3 is TGTGCCAGCAGTGAACAGGGAGATAGGAATTCACCCCTCCACTTT. Its protein product is CASSEQGDRNSPLHF.

The CDR3 region has the DNA TGTGCCAGTGCGTTGCGAGTTAGTGAGGATGGCTACACCTTC. This encodes CASALRVSEDGYTF. This chain connects TRBV7-9 to TRBJ1-2; no reliable D call. V was pared by 9 bases and J by 6 bases, with 20 bases between. The CDR3 sequence is 14 residues long. Germline V CDR1 and CDR2: SEHNR, FQNEAQ (reference sequence). The entire variable domain, with the rest obtained from reference TRBV7-9 and TRBJ1-2, is as follows: DTGVSQNPRHKITKRGQNVTFRCDPISEHNRLYWYRQTLGQGPEFLTYFQNEAQLEKSRLLSDRFSAERPKGSFSTLEIQRTEQGDSAMYLCASALRVSEDGYTFGSGTRLTVV.

The rearrangement joins TRBV5-1 to TRBJ2-2; no clear D gene. The ends were cut back, 5 bases at V and 1 base at J, with 3 bases in the middle. CDR1 and CDR2 from the germline V gene are SGHRS and YFSETQ. This CDR3 region has 12 residues. The CDR3 spells CASSRNTGELFF. Here the CDR3 DNA reads TGCGCCAGCAGTCGGAACACCGGGGAGCTGTTTTTT.